Described below is a single T cell receptor (beta chain) sequence and its context. What it recognizes is unknown. This specimen belongs to a study of cytomegalovirus exposure and HLA in healthy donors. Study as a whole: From donors who were HLA-typed, an early data release held 81 million or so unique TCRs. Study-level points and caveats: A later analysis revealed that TCR association rates differed between HLA loci, peaking at DRB1 and bottoming out at HLA-C. In a later analysis, specific HLA alleles were associated with about 18,000 TCR beta sequences at a 0.05 false discovery rate.

Primers included in the PCR were 60 Vbeta and 13 Jbeta primers. Sequenced by immunoSEQ multiplex PCR; TCRdb stores in-frame clones only, minus some. The data contain over 150,000 clones, 60% to 85% of them singletons. This CDR3 spans 14 amino acids. The germline CDR1 and CDR2 sequences are LNHDA and SQIVND (reference sequence). Trimming took 9 bases from V and 1 from J, leaving 14 bases between them. Sequencing was performed on PBMCs. The chain is built from TRBV19 and TRBJ2-3; tentatively, D is TRBD2 (5 bases). The receptor was isolated from a man aged 25 to 45 in good health and CMV-seropositive. CDR3: CASKVGGRTDTQYF. CDR3 DNA: TGTGCCAGCAAAGTGGGCGGGCGCACAGATACGCAGTATTTT.